The rows below give T cell receptor beta chains drawn from one sample of a study of regulatory T cells in long-lasting Graves disease. In TCRdb, the multiplex PCR reads were re-called with MiXCR into one record per CDR3 protein. The sample contains a few hundred thousand distinct CDR3 sequences, approximately 16% of which appear only once. The same data also went into a second study, on T cells in Graves' hyperthyroidism and ophthalmopathy.

Sample: peripheral blood mononuclear cells (PBMCs), taken at new diagnosis, from a patient treated with antithyroid drugs. The receptors were sampled from a woman aged 40 to 50 with Graves disease. Both conserved end residues are part of each CDR3. The order of the fields is clone size, V gene, D gene, J gene, CDR3 DNA, CDR3 protein. A D gene is named only where the DNA matches it firmly. Not all rows give a size; the values are once, few, many and, for expanded clones, a class.

once	TRBV3-1	.	TRBJ1-2	TGTGCCAGCAGCCAAGCTGGGGAGAGTGGCTACACCTTC	CASSQAGESGYTF
many	TRBV12-3/TRBV12-4	.	TRBJ2-3	TGTGCCAGCAGTTTCGCACAGATAACAGATACGCAGTATTTT	CASSFAQITDTQYF
many	TRBV29-1	TRBD2	TRBJ2-7	TGCAGCGTTGGACTAGCGGGAGGGAGCAACGAGCAGTACTTC	CSVGLAGGSNEQYF
.	TRBV12-3/TRBV12-4	.	TRBJ1-3	TGTGCCAGCAGTTCACCGGACAGATTAGGAAACACCATATATTTT	CASSSPDRLGNTIYF
.	TRBV10-3	.	TRBJ2-1	TGTGCCATCAGTGAGTCATATGAGCAGTTCTTC	CAISESYEQFF
many	TRBV2	.	TRBJ2-2	TGTGCCAGCACCGCCGGTGGCACGAACACCGGGGAGCTGTTTTTT	CASTAGGTNTGELFF
many	TRBV12-3/TRBV12-4	.	TRBJ2-3	TGTGCCAGCAGCTGGGTCACAGATACGCAGTATTTT	CASSWVTDTQYF
.	TRBV15	.	TRBJ1-5	TGTGCCACCAGCCGGGGCCGTCGAGGGAGCAATCAGCCCCAGCATTTT	CATSRGRRGSNQPQHF
many	TRBV28	TRBD1	TRBJ1-2	TGTGCCCTATCGACAGGGGCAGTCCCTCACTATGGCTACACCTTC	CALSTGAVPHYGYTF
many	TRBV3-1	TRBD2	TRBJ2-1	TGTGCCAGCAGCCGTAGCGGGAGGCGCTCCTACAATGAGCAGTTCTTC	CASSRSGRRSYNEQFF
few	TRBV4-1	.	TRBJ2-2	TGCGCCAGCAGCCAAGGGGTTCAGTTCACCGGGGAGCTGTTTTTT	CASSQGVQFTGELFF
many	TRBV20-1	TRBD2	TRBJ2-7	TGCAGTGCTAGGACCGGGACTAGCGGGAGAGCCGAGCAGTACTTC	CSARTGTSGRAEQYF
many	TRBV2	.	TRBJ2-5	TGTGCCAGCAAAGAGGGCTACGTCCGGCAAGAGACCCAGTACTTC	CASKEGYVRQETQYF
many	TRBV29-1	.	TRBJ2-7	TGCAGCGTTGAAGGGCAGGCCTACGAGCAGTACTTC	CSVEGQAYEQYF
many	TRBV10-3	.	TRBJ1-6	TGTGCCATCAGTGAAGCATGGGAAAATTCACCCCTCCACTTT	CAISEAWENSPLHF
.	TRBV11-2	TRBD2	TRBJ2-1	TGTGCCAGCAGCACCGGGACTAGCAGGAGCGATGAGCAGTTCTTC	CASSTGTSRSDEQFF
many	TRBV7-2	TRBD2	TRBJ2-7	TGTGCCAGCAGCCACGATGCCATGGGGCTAGCGGAGCTACCTTACGAGCAGTACTTC	CASSHDAMGLAELPYEQYF
many	TRBV28	.	TRBJ2-7	TGTGCCAGCAGCTACGGGTTATCCTACGAGCAGTACTTC	CASSYGLSYEQYF
once	TRBV28	.	TRBJ2-2	TGTGCCAGCAGTTTACCCCCATATGGGGAAACCGGGGAGCTGTTTTTT	CASSLPPYGETGELFF
once	TRBV2	TRBD1	TRBJ1-2	TGTGCCAGCAGTGGCGAAGTGACAGGGGCAAACTATGGCTACACCTTC	CASSGEVTGANYGYTF
many	TRBV19	.	TRBJ1-2	TGTGCCAGTAGCCTAGGACAAATTACTAACTATGGCTACACCTTC	CASSLGQITNYGYTF
many	TRBV12-3/TRBV12-4	.	TRBJ2-5	TGTGCCAGCAGTTTAATTTGGGGAAATCAAGAGACCCAGTACTTC	CASSLIWGNQETQYF
.	TRBV12-3/TRBV12-4	.	TRBJ1-2	TGTGCCAGCAGCCCCAACGACAGGCGGGGCTACACCTTC	CASSPNDRRGYTF
many	TRBV7-6	TRBD2	TRBJ2-3	TGTGCCAGCAGCTTTCTAGCGGGAGAGCTGTCGGATACGCAGTATTTT	CASSFLAGELSDTQYF
.	TRBV6-1	.	TRBJ2-7	TGTGCCAGCACTAAAGGGGGCCTAGCGGGTTACGAGCAGTACTTC	CASTKGGLAGYEQYF
.	TRBV20-1	.	TRBJ1-3	TGCAGTGCTAGGCCGGCCGATCTGAGGTCTGGAAACACCATATATTTT	CSARPADLRSGNTIYF
many	TRBV4-1	TRBD2	TRBJ2-7	TGCGCCAGCAGCCAAGAGGAGCGGGAGGGCTACGAGCAGTACTTC	CASSQEEREGYEQYF
many	TRBV11-3	TRBD1	TRBJ2-1	TGTGCCGGCAGCTTAGATTGGGGGACAGTAAATGAGCAGTTCTTC	CAGSLDWGTVNEQFF
.	TRBV5-6	.	TRBJ2-2	TGTGCCACCCTAGCTAGGGCCACGGGCGGGGAGCTGTTTTTT	CATLARATGGELFF
many	TRBV7-9	TRBD2	TRBJ2-4	TGTGCCAGCAGCTCTCCGGGACTAGCGGGAGATAACATTCAGTACTTC	CASSSPGLAGDNIQYF
.	TRBV9	TRBD2	TRBJ2-1	TGTGCCAGCAGCGTAGGAACTAGCGGGAGGGCTGAGCAGTTCTTC	CASSVGTSGRAEQFF
.	TRBV6-5	.	TRBJ2-7	TGTGCCAGCAGTTACTCGTACGGGCCCTACGAGCAGTACTTC	CASSYSYGPYEQYF
many	TRBV28	.	TRBJ2-7	TGTGCCAGCAGTGCCCTGGTCCAAAAAAGTATCTACGAGCAGTACTTC	CASSALVQKSIYEQYF
.	TRBV18	TRBD2	TRBJ2-1	TGTGCCAGCTCACCGGGGAGCGGGGGCCGCTTCTCCTACAATGAGCAGTTCTTC	CASSPGSGGRFSYNEQFF
.	TRBV29-1	.	TRBJ1-2	TGCAACGGGGGGCTGGACGAAAACTATGGCTACACCTTC	CNGGLDENYGYTF
few	TRBV12-3/TRBV12-4	.	TRBJ1-5	TGTGCCAGCAGGTCGGGGGGGAGCAATCAGCCCCAGCATTTT	CASRSGGSNQPQHF
many	TRBV6-1	.	TRBJ2-5	TGTGCCAGCAGTGAATGGGGCGGAGCCATTCAGGAGACCCAGTACTTC	CASSEWGGAIQETQYF
.	TRBV20-1	TRBD1	TRBJ2-7	TGCAGTGCTGGAGGACAGGGAGGCTACGAGCAGTACTTC	CSAGGQGGYEQYF
.	TRBV4-1	TRBD1	TRBJ2-7	TGCGCCAGCAGCCAAGATGGGGACAGGGGAGCCTACGAGCAGTACTTC	CASSQDGDRGAYEQYF
many	TRBV18	.	TRBJ2-7	TGTGCCAGCTCACCGCTGAGTGGGGACGAGCAGTACTTC	CASSPLSGDEQYF
few	TRBV5-4	.	TRBJ2-5	TGTGCCGGTACCATCCCCGGCGTAGAGACCCAGTACTTC	CAGTIPGVETQYF
many	TRBV9	.	TRBJ2-1	TGTGCCAGCTCGTCAGCGGCGTACAATGAGCAGTTCTTC	CASSSAAYNEQFF
many	TRBV2	.	TRBJ2-1	TGTGCCAGCAGTTCTCCCCCTCTAGCGAATGAGCAGTTCTTC	CASSSPPLANEQFF
few	TRBV19	.	TRBJ2-7	TGTGCCAGTACCTTGGCGGGGAGCTCCTACGAGCAGTACTTC	CASTLAGSSYEQYF
few	TRBV4-2	.	TRBJ2-7	TGTGCCAGCAGCCAGTCCAGAAAAGGTTACGAGCAGTACTTC	CASSQSRKGYEQYF
many	TRBV27	.	TRBJ2-7	TGTGCCAGCAGTCCCATCGACAGATCGAGGGAGCAGTACTTC	CASSPIDRSREQYF
many	TRBV9	.	TRBJ1-4	TGTGCCAGCAGCTCACGCGTGGGTACAACTAATGAAAAACTGTTTTTT	CASSSRVGTTNEKLFF
.	TRBV30	.	TRBJ1-6	TGTGCCTGGAATGTTCAATCACCCCTCCACTTT	CAWNVQSPLHF
many	TRBV3-1	.	TRBJ1-6	TGTGCCAGCAGCCAAGATGGTGCGGTAGATAATTCACCCCTCCACTTT	CASSQDGAVDNSPLHF
.	TRBV5-5	.	TRBJ2-7	TGTGCCAGCAGCTTGTTTCGCGGGGTCTCCTACGAGCAGTACTTC	CASSLFRGVSYEQYF
many	TRBV11-3	.	TRBJ2-1	TGTGCCAGCAGCTTAGAGAGGTCCTACAATGAGCAGTTCTTC	CASSLERSYNEQFF
few	TRBV4-1	.	TRBJ1-5	TGCGCCAGCAGCCAAGATTTAGGGGAAGTGGGTCAACAGCCCCAGCATTTT	CASSQDLGEVGQQPQHF
many	TRBV20-1	.	TRBJ2-7	TGCAGTGCTAGAGACACAGCTGGGCTTGTGTATGAGCAGTACTTC	CSARDTAGLVYEQYF
many	TRBV7-9	TRBD1	TRBJ2-3	TGTGCCAGCAGCTCCTTGGACAGGGATACGCAGTATTTT	CASSSLDRDTQYF
few	TRBV9	TRBD1	TRBJ2-2	TGTGCCAGCAGCGCGACCTCAGGGACAGGACGACCTGGGGAGCTGTTTTTT	CASSATSGTGRPGELFF
.	TRBV29-1	.	TRBJ2-2	TGCAGCGCTAGGGACGACCTCTTACCTTACGGGGAGCTGTTTTTT	CSARDDLLPYGELFF
many	TRBV12-5	.	TRBJ1-6	TGTGCTAGTGGTTTGGTAATCAGGAGAGATTCACCCCTCCACTTT	CASGLVIRRDSPLHF
many	TRBV15	.	TRBJ2-5	TGTGCCACCAGCAGAGATCACGAGACCCAGTACTTC	CATSRDHETQYF
.	TRBV7-2	.	TRBJ2-7	TGTGCCAGCAGCTCGCCGGGCAAGGGGGGGGACGAGCAGTACTTC	CASSSPGKGGDEQYF